This TCR beta chain was captured by sequencing in a study of cytomegalovirus exposure and HLA in healthy donors. Study at large: The 100 to 150 validation repertoires and the approximately 700 first-cohort repertoires shared a platform, a later analysis reported.

A word on this clone: Antigen specificity is unknown.

Study-wide findings and caveats: Some TCR beta chains (roughly 150 of them) were listed as cytomegalovirus-associated.

The protocol was immunoSEQ multiplex PCR, while the TCRdb copy is restricted to in-frame clones and leaves out a portion. Here the sample spans about 130,000 clones, just under 85% being singletons. The sequence derives from a man aged 25 to 45 in good health and CMV-seropositive. Sequencing was performed on PBMCs.

The CDR3 protein is CASSLGAGGSYGYTF. The DNA for the CDR3 is TGCGCCAGCAGCTTGGGAGCAGGGGGGAGCTATGGCTACACCTTC. V and J are TRBV5-1 and TRBJ1-2, with 7 bases that match TRBD1. The CDR3 has 15 residues. Trimming cost V 0 bases and J 4 bases; bases outside gene matches: 6. Germline V CDR1 and CDR2: SGHRS, YFSETQ.